This entry lists 14 T cell receptor beta chains sequenced from one sample in a study of cytomegalovirus exposure and HLA in healthy donors (TCRdb year 2017). Receptor libraries were prepared by the immunoSEQ multiplex PCR assay. For the multiplex PCR, a mixture combining 60 forward primers for TCR Vbeta segments and 13 reverse primers for TCR Jbeta segments was used. TCRdb took over this immuneACCESS table, retaining in-frame rearrangements with V and J assigned. Such tables are incomplete; in checked studies, under half of the missing clones stem from an unresolved V gene, and the remainder is unexplained. This sample is represented by approximately 130,000 clones; approximately 85% of them were singletons. Under 7.5% of the sample is held by the ten biggest clonotypes. The specimen was PBMCs. The origin of the receptors is a woman aged 25 to 39 in good health and CMV-seropositive.

The V and J genes are TRBV4-1 and TRBJ2-7; no definite D call. This CDR3 has 13 amino acids. Germline V gives CDR1 MGHRA, CDR2 YSYEKL. Trimming pared 1 base from V and 2 bases from J, leaving 6 bases between. CDR3 loop: CASSQVTAYEQYF. CDR3 sequence (DNA): TGCGCCAGCAGCCAAGTAACAGCCTACGAGCAGTACTTC.

This chain links TRBV19 with TRBJ2-1, with 8 nucleotides matching TRBD2. The CDR3 totals 14 residues. Germline CDR1 LNHDA, CDR2 SQIVND (reference sequence). V was pared by 6 bases and J by 3 bases, with 4 bases of the junction left unmatched. In nucleotides, the CDR3 is TGTGCCAGTAGGGGACTAGGAGGCTACAATGAGCAGTTCTTC. Encoded protein: CASRGLGGYNEQFF.

A few counts support this clone. This sequence joins TRBV6-1 and TRBJ1-2; D is possibly TRBD1 (5 bases). CDR1 is MNHNS, CDR2 SASEGT, per germline. The length of the CDR3 is 14 residues. V lost 7 bases and J lost 4, with 16 bases in between. The CDR3 spells CASTLRGAAYGYTF. CDR3 in DNA: TGTGCCAGCACCTTAAGGGGTGCAGCCTATGGCTACACCTTC.

This clone is a singleton in its sample. The chain employs TRBV19 and TRBJ2-7; D is uncertain. Trimming left V 10 bases short and J 2 bases short, with 15 bases between. The CDR3 sequence is 13 residues long. CDR1 is LNHDA, CDR2 SQIVND, per germline (reference sequence). The CDR3, as DNA: TGTGCCACCCTTCAGGCTTATCCCTACGAGCAGTACTTC. Protein: CATLQAYPYEQYF.

This clone has more than one count but fewer than ten. The chain carries TRBV28 and TRBJ1-1; D remains ambiguous. Trimming left V 2 bases short and J 4 bases short, with 8 bases between. In germline, CDR1 is MDHEN, CDR2 SYDVKM. The CDR3 contains 13 residues. The DNA for the CDR3 is TGTGCCAGCAGTTTACCCCTCTCCACTGAAGCTTTCTTT. This translates into CASSLPLSTEAFF. Drawing the rest from reference TRBV28 and TRBJ1-1, the complete variable domain is DVKVTQSSRYLVKRTGEKVFLECVQDMDHENMFWYRQDPGLGLRLIYFSYDVKMKEKGDIPEGYSVSREKKERFSLILESASTNQTSMYLCASSLPLSTEAFFGQGTRLTVV.

This rearrangement joins TRBV28 to TRBJ2-7, with D possibly being TRBD1 (6 bases). V lost 8 bases to trimming and J lost 2 bases, with 13 bases between them. Per germline, CDR1 MDHEN and CDR2 SYDVKM. CDR3 length: 13 residues. CDR3 coding DNA: TGTGCCAGCTACACAGGGACCGCCTACGAGCAGTACTTC. Its protein product is CASYTGTAYEQYF.

The rearrangement joins TRBV5-6 to TRBJ1-5; D is ambiguous. Looked up from germline, CDR1 is SGHDT and CDR2 is YYEEEE. The CDR3 extends over 12 amino acids. Trimming shortened V by 2 bases and J by 3 bases, and 3 bases separated the two germline ends. The CDR3 DNA is TGTGCCAGCAGCTTACTCAATCAGCCCCAGCATTTT. Translation gives CASSLLNQPQHF.

The chain joins TRBV27 to TRBJ1-4; possibly TRBD1 for D (5 bases). Germline lookup yields CDR1 MNHEY and CDR2 SMNVEV (reference sequence). This CDR3 has 16 amino acids. Between the trimmed V and J ends, which lost 3 bases and 7 bases, there was a span of 18 bases. CDR3 amino acids: CASSFMGRLDREKLFF. CDR3 bases: TGTGCCAGCAGTTTTATGGGGCGCCTGGATCGTGAAAAACTGTTTTTT.

This chain connects TRBV29-1 to TRBJ2-1; 7 bases are a match to TRBD1. Germline values: CDR1 SQVTM, CDR2 ANQGSEA. The CDR3 covers 13 residues. V was clipped by 7 bases and J by 7 bases; unmatched bases: 10. The CDR3 DNA follows: TGCAGCGCCGAAGGGACAGTTGAAAATGAGCAGTTCTTC. It yields the protein CSAEGTVENEQFF.

This clone has just one count. The chain links TRBV30 to TRBJ1-4; TRBD1 agrees at 7 bases. Trimming removed 2 bases from V and 8 bases from J; junction bases left unmatched: 11. This CDR3 region has 15 residues. Per the germline V gene, CDR1 is GTSNPN and CDR2 is SVGIG (reference sequence). The CDR3 DNA reads as TGTGCCTGGAGTCCCACCGGGACAGTAGCAGAAAAACTGTTTTTT. This codes for CAWSPTGTVAEKLFF.

V and J are TRBV7-6 and TRBJ2-5; D not resolved. V lost 2 bases and J lost 5, with 6 bases in between. The CDR3 has 12 amino acids. Germline values: CDR1 SGHVS, CDR2 FNYEAQ. CDR3 sequence (DNA): TGTGCCAGCAGCTTAACAGCTGAGACCCAGTACTTC. Translated: CASSLTAETQYF.

Only one count was recorded for this clone. The V call is TRBV5-1, the J call TRBJ2-5; tentatively, D is TRBD1 (6 bases). The CDR3 has 15 residues. Trimming removed 2 bases at V and 5 bases at J, with 16 bases between. From germline, CDR1 is SGHRS and CDR2 YFSETQ. CDR3 sequence reads: CASSLTGTEGETQYF. The DNA for the CDR3 is TGCGCCAGCAGCTTAACAGGGACCGAGGGGGAGACCCAGTACTTC.

The rearrangement uses TRBV7-9 and TRBJ2-7, with D uncertain. The CDR3 contains 12 residues. The V gene's germline CDR1 is SEHNR and CDR2 FQNEAQ (reference sequence). The V end lost 5 bases, the J end lost 2 bases, and 7 bases lay between the germline ends. CDR3 sequence reads: CASSGLTYEQYF. CDR3 coding DNA: TGTGCCAGCAGCGGGCTCACCTACGAGCAGTACTTC.

The chain couples TRBV6-1 to TRBJ1-2; 8 nucleotides line up with TRBD1. CDR3 length equals 14 residues. J gave up 6 bases and V 1 base, and 4 bases lay outside the gene matches. The germline CDR1 and CDR2 sequences are MNHNS and SASEGT. The CDR3 reads CASSEEAGGNGYTF. In DNA, the CDR3 is TGTGCCAGCAGTGAAGAGGCAGGGGGCAATGGCTACACCTTC.